The rows below give T cell receptor beta chains drawn from one sample of a study of T cell responses to AZD1222 COVID-19 vaccine. Produced via immunoSEQ multiplex PCR; TCRdb's table is partial and in-frame only. The sample yields about 150,000 clones, roughly 92% seen once. Sequenced material: peripheral blood, taken 28 days after the second AZD1222 dose. The receptors shown here come from an adult who received the AZD1222 COVID-19 vaccine. Both conserved end residues are part of each CDR3. A D gene is named only where the DNA matches it firmly. Only part of the rows carry a size: once, few, many, or a class if the clone is expanded.

j_gene,d_gene,v_gene,abundance,CDR3aa,CDR3nt
TRBJ2-7,.,TRBV19,.,CASSGAHAGRHEQYF,TGTGCCAGTTCCGGGGCCCATGCAGGGAGGCACGAGCAGTACTTC
TRBJ1-5,.,TRBV7-2,.,CASSLMGRLSNQPQHF,TGTGCCAGCAGCTTAATGGGCAGGCTAAGCAATCAGCCCCAGCATTTT
TRBJ1-2,.,TRBV6-5,.,CASSYEGLVGYTF,TGTGCCAGCAGTTACGAGGGTTTAGTTGGCTACACCTTC
TRBJ1-5,.,TRBV7-2,once,CASSLAPMTRLPQHF,TGTGCCAGCAGCTTAGCGCCTATGACCCGTTTGCCCCAGCATTTT
TRBJ1-3,TRBD1,TRBV11-2,.,CASSLRGQGSGNTIYF,TGTGCCAGCAGCTTACGTGGACAGGGCTCTGGAAACACCATATATTTT
TRBJ2-7,TRBD1,TRBV24-1,.,CATSENRGSIPYEQYF,TGTGCCACCAGTGAGAACAGGGGAAGTATCCCCTACGAGCAGTACTTC
TRBJ1-5,.,TRBV7-6,.,CASSRIRSLTYSNQPQHF,TGTGCCAGCAGTCGTATCAGGTCACTAACTTATAGCAATCAGCCCCAGCATTTT
TRBJ1-5,.,TRBV4-2,.,CASSPALGAEGNQPQHF,TGTGCCAGCAGCCCGGCGTTGGGGGCGGAAGGCAATCAGCCCCAGCATTTT
TRBJ2-7,TRBD1,TRBV29-1,.,CSVIAPAQGAGEQYF,TGCAGCGTTATTGCCCCAGCCCAGGGGGCTGGCGAGCAGTACTTC
TRBJ2-3,TRBD1,TRBV7-9,.,CASSPRQGPDTQYF,TGTGCCAGCAGCCCGCGACAGGGGCCAGATACGCAGTATTTT
TRBJ2-2,.,TRBV7-2,.,CASSPGGQDTGELFF,TGTGCCAGCAGCCCCGGGGGGCAGGACACCGGGGAGCTGTTTTTT
TRBJ1-2,TRBD1,TRBV18,.,CASSPTAISGGRDGYTF,TGTGCCAGCTCACCAACCGCAATCTCAGGGGGCAGGGATGGCTACACCTTC
TRBJ2-1,.,TRBV18,.,CASSPPAGRFYNEQFF,TGTGCCAGCTCACCACCGGCGGGAAGATTCTACAATGAGCAGTTCTTC
TRBJ1-3,TRBD1,TRBV5-4,few,CASSLGQGASGNTIYF,TGTGCCAGCAGCCTGGGACAGGGGGCATCTGGAAACACCATATATTTT
TRBJ2-7,TRBD1,TRBV7-8,.,CASSERRTGGEQYF,TGTGCCAGCAGCGAAAGAAGGACAGGAGGCGAGCAGTACTTC
TRBJ1-5,TRBD1,TRBV4-2,.,CASSEDRAGSNQPQHF,TGTGCCAGCAGCGAGGACAGGGCGGGGAGCAATCAGCCCCAGCATTTT
TRBJ2-1,TRBD1,TRBV28,.,CATEGAGEQFF,TGTGCCACCGAGGGGGCCGGTGAGCAGTTCTTC
TRBJ1-1,.,TRBV6-1,.,CASSEAGLNTEAFF,TGTGCCAGCAGTGAGGCCGGGTTAAACACTGAAGCTTTCTTT
TRBJ2-7,TRBD2,TRBV5-1,.,CASSRGGPSYEQYF,TGCGCCAGCAGCCGGGGGGGACCCTCCTACGAGCAGTACTTC
TRBJ2-7,.,TRBV27,.,CASSSTGYEQYF,TGTGCCAGCAGTTCGACAGGCTACGAGCAGTACTTC
TRBJ1-4,TRBD1,TRBV5-4,few,CASSRDRLNEKLFF,TGTGCCAGCAGCCGGGACAGGCTTAATGAAAAACTGTTTTTT
TRBJ2-5,.,TRBV9,.,CASSARRDPRETQYF,TGTGCCAGCAGCGCCCGCCGGGACCCCCGGGAGACCCAGTACTTC
TRBJ1-6,TRBD1,TRBV19,.,CASSGTGGYNSPLHF,TGTGCCAGTAGCGGGACAGGGGGGTATAATTCACCCCTCCACTTT
TRBJ1-2,TRBD1,TRBV27,.,CASSFSGTGGGGYTF,TGTGCCAGCAGTTTCTCCGGGACAGGGGGTGGGGGCTACACCTTC
TRBJ1-4,.,TRBV7-2,.,CASSSSGYNEKLFF,TGTGCCAGCAGCTCTTCAGGGTATAATGAAAAACTGTTTTTT
TRBJ1-1,TRBD1,TRBV10-1,.,CASSRTGQTEAFF,TGCGCCAGTAGCCGGACAGGGCAGACTGAAGCTTTCTTT
TRBJ1-1,.,TRBV10-3,.,CAISEGFGGGGTEAFF,TGTGCCATCAGTGAGGGGTTCGGCGGGGGTGGCACTGAAGCTTTCTTT